This TCR beta chain was captured in a study of vaccination and CD4 T cells after COVID-19. Researchers used the Oncomine TCR Beta short-read assay to sequence DNA from cultured CD4+ T cells. TCRdb called the PCR reads again in MiXCR, with one record for every CDR3 protein. The sample contains 6,500 to 7,500 distinct CDR3 sequences, 39% of which appear only once. The length of the CDR3 is 16 residues. Germline V gene data show CDR1 as SEHNR and CDR2 as FQNEAQ (reference sequence). Trimming cost V 5 bases and J 1 base, with 17 bases left between them. This clonotype was found a few times. Its antigen is undetermined. The treatment is: roughly 10-day PBMC culture with coronavirus spike peptide pools or control peptides (ViraFEST assay). Collection of the unexposed donor's CD4+ T cells took place before the COVID-19 pandemic (2011-2018). ViraFEST relied on peptide pools to expand antigen-specific T cells; the TCRs were sequenced afterward.

The rearrangement joins TRBV7-9 to TRBJ1-2; D is possibly TRBD1 (5 bases). The source material was CD4+ T cells from blood, cultured in vitro. The TCR was taken from a human donor in good health. CDR3: CASSKRGKGDNYGYTF. CDR3 nucleotides: TGTGCCAGCAGCAAGAGGGGTAAAGGGGATAACTATGGCTACACCTTC. The full variable domain, in which reference TRBV7-9 and TRBJ1-2 provide the parts outside the CDR3, is DTGVSQNPRHKITKRGQNVTFRCDPISEHNRLYWYRQTLGQGPEFLTYFQNEAQLEKSRLLSDRFSAERPKGSFSTLEIQRTEQGDSAMYLCASSKRGKGDNYGYTFGSGTRLTVV.